This T cell receptor (beta chain) came from a study of PD-L1 blockade in urothelial cancer. Study context: Bladder-origin urothelial cancer in males described most of the roughly 30 patients. Study patients had been treated with 0 to 3 previous chemotherapy regimens. T cells numbered a median of roughly 150,000 in the blood samples.

This CDR3 has 13 amino acids. The V gene lost 0 bases and the J gene lost 3 bases, with 4 bases spanning the gap. Germline V gene lookup returns CDR1 MNHEY and CDR2 SVGAGI. Time point given: pretreatment peripheral blood. Each PCR had synthetic TCR analog templates added to it as a spike-in. Assay used: immunoSEQ multiplex PCR; TCRdb lists only in-frame clones, some missing. The sample has 38,000 or so clones; over 80% are singletons. The sequence derives from an older man with urothelial cancer. V is TRBV6-5 and J is TRBJ2-3; D remains unclear. The specimen was PBMCs, collected around atezolizumab (anti-PD-L1) treatment. The CDR3 bases are TGTGCCAGCAGTTACTCAGCGACAGATACGCAGTATTTT. Translation gives CASSYSATDTQYF.